The 21 T cell receptor beta chains reported below all come from one sample, sequenced in a study of naive and memory T cell subsets. Four PCR rounds used nested alpha and beta constant region primers plus the SP2 primer. TCRdb reanalysed the 5' RACE reads using MiXCR and keeps one entry per CDR3 protein. The sample records approximately 58,000 distinct CDR3 sequences, about 7% being singletons. An oligonucleotide containing a UMI was ligated to the 3' end of TCR cDNA. The receptors stem from a male donor in good health.

The chain employs TRBV12-3 or TRBV12-4 and TRBJ2-3, with a weak D call TRBD1 (7 bases). This CDR3 is 13 amino acids long. The ends were cut back, 7 bases at V and 13 bases at J, with 21 bases in the middle. The CDR3, as DNA: TGTGCCAGCACTTTTTCCGACAGGGCGGGGAAGTATTTT. Translating gives CASTFSDRAGKYF.

This clonotype came up a few times. V usage is TRBV7-9 and J usage is TRBJ1-4; D is uncertain. Germline CDR1 reads SEHNR; CDR2 reads FQNEAQ (reference sequence). CDR3 length: 16 residues. V gave up 2 bases and J gave up 5 bases, with 15 bases separating them. The CDR3 is CASSLMMLAENEKLFF. As DNA, the CDR3 is TGTGCCAGCAGCTTAATGATGTTGGCTGAGAATGAAAAACTGTTTTTT.

The sample holds many counts of this clonotype. J is TRBJ2-1 and V is TRBV11-2; 8 bases fit TRBD1. V lost 5 bases, J lost 1 base, and 16 bases stayed unmatched. Germline CDR1 and CDR2: SGHAT and FQNNGV. The CDR3 consists of 19 residues. CDR3 in DNA: TGTGCCAGCAGCAAAAGGGCAGGGGGCCCTGATGGGTCCTACAATGAGCAGTTCTTC. Protein sequence: CASSKRAGGPDGSYNEQFF.

This clonotype was seen repeatedly, ten times or more. The V and J genes are TRBV6-5 and TRBJ1-1, with unresolved D. Germline V gene data show CDR1 as MNHEY and CDR2 as SVGAGI. V was clipped by 2 bases and J by 3 bases, with 1 base between them. This CDR3 contains 11 residues. In DNA, the CDR3 is TGTGCCAGCAGTTACGACACTGAAGCTTTCTTT. It translates to CASSYDTEAFF.

V is TRBV5-1 and J is TRBJ2-7; TRBD1 aligns across 9 bases. The ends lost 4 bases at V and 5 bases at J; junction bases unmatched: 10. This CDR3 region has 15 residues. Germline V gives CDR1 SGHRS, CDR2 YFSETQ. The CDR3 nucleotides read TGCGCCAGCAGCCCGGACAGGGGAGGCCGTAACGAGCAGTACTTC. Its translation: CASSPDRGGRNEQYF.

The V and J genes are TRBV20-1 and TRBJ2-1, with TRBD2 matching 10 bases. The CDR3 loop spans 16 amino acids. Germline V gene sequence: CDR1 DFQATT, CDR2 SNEGSKA (reference sequence). With V trimmed by 3 bases and J by 3 bases, 8 bases remained unmatched. The CDR3 nucleotides are TGCAGTGCTAGGGGGAGGACTAGCGGACTCTACAATGAGCAGTTCTTC. This sequence encodes CSARGRTSGLYNEQFF.

This clonotype came up a few times. The genes are TRBV19 and TRBJ2-3; D is undetermined. The CDR3 contains 16 residues. V shed 2 bases and J shed 1 base, with 13 bases lying between them. Germline V CDR1 and CDR2: LNHDA, SQIVND (reference sequence). The CDR3 DNA is TGTGCCAGTAGTATAACCCCGTCGGATGGCACAGATACGCAGTATTTT. Translation gives CASSITPSDGTDTQYF.

In its sample, this clonotype was seen a few times. The CDR3 loop is CASSPRSSEANVLTF. CDR3 bases: TGTGCCAGCAGCCCTCGTTCGAGTGAGGCCAACGTCCTGACTTTC. This chain connects TRBV7-7 to TRBJ2-6; D is ambiguous. The germline gives CDR1 SSHAT, CDR2 FNYEAQ (reference sequence). The CDR3 length is 15 residues. The V end was cut by 5 bases, the J end by 6 bases, with 14 bases between.

This clonotype was observed a few times. V usage is TRBV28 and J usage is TRBJ1-3; 9 nucleotides match TRBD1. The CDR3 runs to 14 residues. Unmatched junction bases numbered 5, after V lost 8 bases and J lost 3 bases. Looked up from germline, CDR1 is MDHEN and CDR2 is SYDVKM. Here the CDR3 DNA reads TGTGCCAGCTTGGACAGGGGTAATGGAAACACCATATATTTT. Its translation is CASLDRGNGNTIYF.

This clonotype was observed at least ten times. The genes are TRBV20-1 and TRBJ2-7; TRBD2 might be the D (5 bases). The CDR3 is 15 residues long. With 1 base removed from V and 5 bases from J, the gap between germline ends came to 18 bases. The germline V gene encodes CDR1 DFQATT and CDR2 SNEGSKA (reference sequence). In DNA, the CDR3 is TGCAGTGCTAGAGTCCCCGGGCCCATGGGAGACGAGCAGTACTTC. Translating gives CSARVPGPMGDEQYF.

The chain carries TRBV12-3 or TRBV12-4 and TRBJ1-5, with 8 bases aligning to TRBD1. The CDR3 sequence is 14 residues long. J lost 2 bases, V lost 6 bases, and 3 bases had no gene match. The CDR3 sequence: CASRQGQGNQPQHF. In DNA, the CDR3 is TGTGCCAGCAGACAGGGACAGGGCAATCAGCCCCAGCATTTT.

This clonotype appeared a few times. V usage is TRBV20-1 and J usage is TRBJ1-2; 8 nucleotides agree with TRBD1. V lost 6 bases to trimming and J lost 7 bases; unmatched junction nucleotides: 10. CDR1 and CDR2 from the germline V gene are DFQATT and SNEGSKA (reference sequence). The CDR3 loop spans 13 amino acids. This CDR3 reads CSASEQGDFGYTF. The CDR3 bases are TGCAGTGCATCTGAACAGGGGGATTTTGGCTACACCTTC.

This clonotype came up many times. This chain joins TRBV5-1 and TRBJ2-1; either TRBD1 or TRBD2 may supply D (5 bases each). Germline assignment: CDR1 SGHRS and CDR2 YFSETQ. Trimming removed 4 bases from V and 5 bases from J, with 28 bases in between. The CDR3 extends over 19 amino acids. This CDR3 is CASSPWGSSGGVGDNEQFF. For the CDR3, the DNA is TGCGCCAGCAGCCCCTGGGGTAGCTCTGGGGGTGTTGGAGACAATGAGCAGTTCTTC.

The V and J genes are TRBV5-6 and TRBJ1-1; D call uncertain. There are 14 residues in the CDR3. Between the trimmed V and J ends, which lost 0 bases and 3 bases, there was a span of 9 bases. From germline, CDR1 is SGHDT and CDR2 YYEEEE. The chain's CDR3 is CASSLGLMDTEAFF. The CDR3 DNA is TGTGCCAGCAGCTTGGGACTCATGGACACTGAAGCTTTCTTT.

This clonotype came up many times. V is TRBV7-2 and J is TRBJ1-5; the D is unclear. Trimming took off 5 bases at V and 2 bases at J, with 16 bases between the two ends. This CDR3 region has 16 residues. CDR1 and CDR2 (germline): SGHTA, FQGNSA. The CDR3 DNA follows: TGTGCCAGCAGCCAAGTACAGCTCCGGGGCAATCAGCCCCAGCATTTT. It codes for CASSQVQLRGNQPQHF.

In this sample, this clonotype turned up many times. The J gene is TRBJ2-1, the V gene TRBV10-2, with TRBD1 matching over 9 bases. CDR1 WSHSY and CDR2 SAAADI come from the germline V gene. The CDR3 runs to 12 residues. Trimming removed 8 bases from V and 13 bases from J; junction bases left unmatched: 9. The CDR3 nucleotides are TGCGCCAGCCGGGACAGGGACCCGACTCAGTTCTTC. Protein product: CASRDRDPTQFF.

This clonotype has only a few counts. The rearrangement uses TRBV5-1 and TRBJ2-3; possible D gene TRBD2, 6 bases. Germline V gene lookup returns CDR1 SGHRS and CDR2 YFSETQ. This CDR3 has 15 residues. The V and J ends lost 0 bases and 4 bases respectively, with 12 bases between them. The chain's CDR3 is CASSLAGGFADTQYF. Here the CDR3 DNA reads TGCGCCAGCAGCTTGGCCGGGGGATTTGCAGATACGCAGTATTTT.

The genes are TRBV5-1 and TRBJ2-7; 10 bases match TRBD1. The CDR3 spans 16 residues. The junction had 7 bases not matched to a gene; V was cut back by 4 bases and J by 0 bases. CDR1 is SGHRS and CDR2 is YFSETQ in the germline V gene. CDR3 loop: CASSTPGQGGSYEQYF. CDR3 coding DNA: TGCGCCAGCAGCACCCCCGGACAGGGGGGCTCCTACGAGCAGTACTTC.

This clonotype was seen just once. The rearrangement uses TRBV3-1 and TRBJ2-2, with a possible D match to TRBD2 (7 bases). V gave up 4 bases and J gave up 6 bases, with 21 bases separating them. This CDR3 has 17 amino acids. The germline V gene has CDR1 LGHDT and CDR2 YNNKEL (reference sequence). CDR3 in amino acids: CASSRSRGGTLSGELFF. CDR3 DNA: TGTGCCAGCAGCCGAAGTAGGGGGGGGACGTTGTCCGGGGAGCTGTTTTTT.

The CDR3 DNA reads TGTGCCATCAGTGAGGCGGGTAACTCCTACAATGAGCAGTTCTTC. Translating gives CAISEAGNSYNEQFF. This chain uses TRBV10-3 with TRBJ2-1, with a weak D call TRBD2 (5 bases). The CDR3 covers 15 residues. The V and J ends lost 2 bases and 0 bases respectively, with 8 bases between them. Germline CDR1 ENHRY, CDR2 SYGVKD.

This clonotype was found many times. The J gene is TRBJ2-1, the V gene TRBV30; 10 bases align to TRBD2. The junction had 5 bases not matched to a gene; V was cut back by 0 bases and J by 9 bases. The CDR3 length is 14 residues. Germline V CDR1 and CDR2: GTSNPN, SVGIG (reference sequence). CDR3 residues: CAWSVGLAGAEQFF. The CDR3 DNA reads TGTGCCTGGAGTGTAGGGCTAGCGGGAGCTGAGCAGTTCTTC.